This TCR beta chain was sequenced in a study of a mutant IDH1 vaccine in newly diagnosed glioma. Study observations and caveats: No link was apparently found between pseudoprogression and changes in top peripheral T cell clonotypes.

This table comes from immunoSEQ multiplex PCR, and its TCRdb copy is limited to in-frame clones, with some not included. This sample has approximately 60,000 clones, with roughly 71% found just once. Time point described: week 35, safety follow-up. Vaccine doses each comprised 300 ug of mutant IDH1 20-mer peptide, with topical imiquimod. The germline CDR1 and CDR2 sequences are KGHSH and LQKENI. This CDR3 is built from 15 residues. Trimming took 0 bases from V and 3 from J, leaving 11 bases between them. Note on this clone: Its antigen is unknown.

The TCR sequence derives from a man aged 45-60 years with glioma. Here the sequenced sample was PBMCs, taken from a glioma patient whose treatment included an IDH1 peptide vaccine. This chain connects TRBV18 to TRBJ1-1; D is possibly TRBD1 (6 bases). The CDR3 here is CASSPPRGLDTEAFF. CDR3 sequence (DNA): TGTGCCAGCTCACCACCTCGGGGGCTCGACACTGAAGCTTTCTTT.